Below, 12 T cell receptor beta chains from the same sample are listed, as sequenced in a study of blood T cell repertoires in COVID-19. TCRdb's table, derived via immunoSEQ multiplex PCR, lists solely in-frame clones and lacks some. The sample lists hundreds of thousands of clones; more than 70% were seen once. The sample was peripheral blood. All receptors come from a woman in her 30s with COVID-19, enrolled during active disease.

V usage is TRBV5-1 and J usage is TRBJ2-5, with D tentatively TRBD2 (7 bases). Per germline, CDR1 SGHRS and CDR2 YFSETQ. Trimming took 5 bases from V and 0 from J, leaving 11 bases between them. The CDR3 runs to 14 residues. This CDR3 is CASRRGANQETQYF. The CDR3 bases are TGCGCCAGCAGACGGGGGGCTAACCAAGAGACCCAGTACTTC.

This chain uses TRBV24-1 with TRBJ1-5, with D uncertain. CDR3 length: 14 amino acids. The germline V gene encodes CDR1 KGHDR and CDR2 SFDVKD. V was shortened by 5 bases and J by 0 bases, with 7 bases between the two germline ends. CDR3 coding DNA: TGTGCCACCAGTGCTGGGCATAGCAATCAGCCCCAGCATTTT. This gives the protein CATSAGHSNQPQHF.

This chain connects TRBV5-6 to TRBJ1-2; 9 bases are shared with TRBD1. This CDR3 is 15 amino acids long. The V gene end was trimmed by 2 bases and the J gene end by 4 bases; junction bases not matched to a gene: 6. Germline assignment: CDR1 SGHDT and CDR2 YYEEEE. For the CDR3, the DNA is TGTGCCAGCAGCTTTGGGGACAGGGAAAGCTATGGCTACACCTTC. It encodes CASSFGDRESYGYTF.

The V and J genes are TRBV7-8 and TRBJ1-6, with D maybe TRBD1 (6 bases). Germline CDR1 and CDR2: SGHVS and FQNEAQ. V was trimmed by 5 bases and J by 7 bases, leaving 12 bases between them. The CDR3 is made up of 14 amino acids. The CDR3 sequence: CASSNRAPNSPLHF. For the CDR3, the DNA is TGTGCCAGCAGCAACAGGGCGCCCAATTCACCCCTCCACTTT. The full variable domain, with the rest looked up from reference TRBV7-8 and TRBJ1-6, is GAGVSQSPRYKVAKRGQDVALRCDPISGHVSLFWYQQALGQGPEFLTYFQNEAQLDKSGLPSDRFFAERPEGSVSTLKIQRTQQEDSAVYLCASSNRAPNSPLHFGNGTRLTVT.

This clone was seen once. The rearrangement joins TRBV18 to TRBJ1-2, with 10 bases that match TRBD1. Germline V gene data show CDR1 as KGHSH and CDR2 as LQKENI. With 6 bases clipped from V and 7 bases from J, the junction kept 17 bases outside the gene matches. The CDR3 spans 17 residues. The DNA for the CDR3 is TGTGCCAGCTCCCCCGGGACAGGGGCCTTCTACAGACTTGGCTACACCTTC. Its protein is CASSPGTGAFYRLGYTF.

The genes are TRBV29-1 and TRBJ1-2; 8 bases agree with TRBD1. The CDR3 consists of 12 residues. V was clipped by 4 bases and J by 4 bases; unmatched bases: 2. Germline-derived CDR1 and CDR2 are SQVTM and ANQGSEA. CDR3 bases: TGCAGCGTTGCAGGGGGCGTCTATGGCTACACCTTC. Protein: CSVAGGVYGYTF.

A single count supports this clone. The CDR3 here is CAWSPPGLAEGGGNTGELFF. The CDR3, as DNA: TGTGCCTGGAGTCCCCCGGGACTAGCGGAGGGGGGGGGTAACACCGGGGAGCTGTTTTTT. V is TRBV30 and J is TRBJ2-2; TRBD2 matches 11 bases. Germline V lookup: CDR1 GTSNPN, CDR2 SVGIG (reference sequence). The CDR3 runs to 20 residues. Trimming took 2 bases from V and 2 from J; bases not matched to a gene: 16. The full variable domain, with the rest looked up from reference TRBV30 and TRBJ2-2, is SQTIHQWPATLVQPVGSPLSLECTVEGTSNPNLYWYRQAAGRGLQLLFYSVGIGQISSEVPQNLSASRPQDRQFILSSKKLLLSDSGFYLCAWSPPGLAEGGGNTGELFFGEGSRLTVL.

The rearrangement links TRBV7-2 to TRBJ2-1, with TRBD1 matching over 7 bases. The CDR3 spans 16 residues. With 3 bases clipped from V and 0 bases from J, the junction kept 5 bases outside the gene matches. Germline V gene data show CDR1 as SGHTA and CDR2 as FQGNSA. CDR3 region: CASSLGTASSYNEQFF. The CDR3 DNA reads as TGTGCCAGCAGCTTGGGGACAGCGAGCTCCTACAATGAGCAGTTCTTC.

The gene calls are TRBV11-2 and TRBJ2-7, with 8 positions matching TRBD1. Per germline, CDR1 SGHAT and CDR2 FQNNGV. The CDR3 totals 15 residues. The V segment lost 7 bases and the J segment 0 bases; nucleotides outside the gene matches: 8. CDR3 nucleotide sequence: TGTGCCAGCACCCACCCCGGGACAGGCTCCTACGAGCAGTACTTC. Translated, it gives CASTHPGTGSYEQYF.

This sequence joins TRBV11-3 and TRBJ1-2, with unresolved D. V lost 10 bases to trimming and J lost 1 base, with 25 bases between them. The length of the CDR3 is 17 residues. CDR1 SGHNT and CDR2 YENEEA come from the germline V gene. CDR3 bases: TGTGCCACCCCGTTACAGACGCGCGCGCTCTTTAACTATGGCTACACCTTC. Translation gives CATPLQTRALFNYGYTF.

V gene TRBV5-4 combines with J gene TRBJ2-5, with D unclear. V was shortened by 2 bases and J by 2 bases, with 13 bases between the two germline ends. The germline V gene encodes CDR1 SGHNT and CDR2 YYREEE (reference sequence). The CDR3 consists of 15 residues. The chain's CDR3 is CASSLLGGTQETQYF. For the CDR3, the DNA is TGTGCCAGCAGCTTATTAGGCGGTACACAAGAGACCCAGTACTTC.

The V and J genes are TRBV24-1 and TRBJ2-5, with TRBD1 as a possible D gene (6 bases). CDR3 size: 16 residues. V gave up 4 bases and J gave up 1 base, with 15 bases separating them. CDR1 is KGHDR and CDR2 is SFDVKD in the germline V gene. The DNA of the CDR3 is TGTGCCACCAGTGAAACGGGACACCAGGCCCAAGAGACCCAGTACTTC. Translating it yields CATSETGHQAQETQYF.